Included here is one T cell receptor (beta chain) sequence, with context. The entry originates in a study of blood T cell repertoires in COVID-19. Trimming cost V 8 bases and J 1 base, with 16 bases left between them. The CDR3 has 15 amino acids. Germline V lookup: CDR1 MNHEY, CDR2 SMNVEV (reference sequence). Clones were sequenced by immunoSEQ multiplex PCR, and TCRdb holds only the in-frame ones, with some missing. In the table there are more than 70,000 clones, under 95% of which are singletons. The chain is built from TRBV27 and TRBJ2-3, with D tentatively TRBD2 (6 bases). The sample consisted of peripheral blood. The TCR was taken from a woman aged 45-60 years in a cohort sampled during active COVID-19. DNA for the CDR3: TGTGCCAGCGCTGGAGGGCCCTCGGGCACAGATACGCAGTATTTT. This gives the protein CASAGGPSGTDTQYF.